The clone carrying this T cell receptor (beta chain) was observed at least ten times. In TCRdb, the RT-PCR reads were re-called with MiXCR into one record per CDR3 protein. This table has some 480,000 distinct CDR3 sequences, roughly 9.7% appearing once. Germline values: CDR1 LGHDT, CDR2 YNNKEL (reference sequence). V was trimmed by 2 bases and J by 5 bases, leaving 13 bases between them. This CDR3 has 15 residues. The sample comes from a study of response to subunit inactivated influenza vaccine. This clonotype was obtained from a man aged 45-65 years who received an inactivated influenza vaccine. The sample was PBMCs from blood, taken about 40 days after vaccination. The V call is TRBV3-1, the J call TRBJ2-1; TRBD1 might be the D (6 bases). DNA for the CDR3: TGTGCCAGCAGCCAATACCGGGACATCAACAATGAGCAGTTCTTC. Translation gives CASSQYRDINNEQFF.